One and the same sample provided the 22 T cell receptor beta chains below, sequenced in a study of identical twins. MiXCR, run by TCRdb on the 5' RACE reads, gives a single entry per CDR3 protein. The sample lists over 600,000 distinct CDR3 sequences, approximately 21% seen once, with 4% to 4.5% in the top ten. The same specimen was also included in a second study, on T cells expressing NK-cell markers.

The source material was PBMCs. These receptors all stem from a young woman in good health.

The chain has TRBV12-5 and TRBJ1-1; D call uncertain. The V end lost 1 base, the J end lost 1 base, and 7 bases lay between the germline ends. The CDR3 is 14 amino acids. CDR1 and CDR2 from the germline V gene are LGHNT and FRNRAP. The CDR3 region is CASGLGSGNTEAFF. The CDR3 DNA follows: TGTGCTAGTGGTTTGGGGTCAGGGAACACTGAAGCTTTCTTT.

This clonotype was detected a few times. The chain employs TRBV12-3 or TRBV12-4 and TRBJ2-1; D gene uncertain. Trimming cost V 4 bases and J 5 bases, with 6 bases left between them. The CDR3 is 12 residues long. The CDR3 coding sequence is TGTGCCAGCAGTTACAACAACAATGAGCAGTTCTTC. This translates into CASSYNNNEQFF.

This chain uses TRBV12-3 or TRBV12-4 with TRBJ2-5; 8 positions agree with TRBD2. V lost 8 bases, J lost 5 bases, and 19 bases stayed unmatched. This CDR3 has 17 amino acids. CDR3 DNA sequence: TGTGCCAGCGTGAATCGGGGGGCGGGAGGATCTTCGGAGACCCAGTACTTC. This translates into CASVNRGAGGSSETQYF.

The sample holds many counts of this clonotype. The CDR3 DNA sequence: TGCAGTGCCGGTCGGACCGGGGACTATGGCTACACCTTC. Amino acids: CSAGRTGDYGYTF. The chain carries TRBV20-1 and TRBJ1-2; D ambiguous. The germline V and J ends were trimmed by 6 bases and 3 bases, with 14 bases remaining between them. This CDR3 is built from 13 residues. Looked up from germline, CDR1 is DFQATT and CDR2 is SNEGSKA (reference sequence).

This clonotype was picked up a small number of times. The CDR3 reads CSVDDGALTDTQYF. The CDR3 DNA follows: TGCAGCGTTGATGACGGGGCCCTCACAGATACGCAGTATTTT. V gene TRBV29-1 combines with J gene TRBJ2-3; D tentatively reads TRBD1 or TRBD2 (5 bases each). Deletions cut 3 bases from V and 2 bases from J, with 12 bases between. Germline assignment: CDR1 SQVTM and CDR2 ANQGSEA. This CDR3 spans 14 amino acids.

The table lists this clonotype with many counts. One end of the junction does not line up with germline, which may come from a read error. The chain combines TRBV6-2 or TRBV6-3 with TRBJ1-1, with TRBD1 matching over 7 bases. The CDR3 runs to 16 residues. Germline V gene sequence: CDR1 MNHEY, CDR2 SVGEGT. In DNA, the CDR3 is TGTGCCAGCAGATACTTACAGGGGCACGGGGACACTGAAGCTTTCTTT. Translation: CASRYLQGHGDTEAFF.

Here the CDR3 reads CSPTGGFTDTQYF. CDR3 sequence (DNA): TGCAGCCCTACTGGGGGATTTACAGATACGCAGTATTTT. The genes are TRBV20-1 and TRBJ2-3; the D gene could be TRBD1 or TRBD2 (5 bases each). Germline CDR1 is DFQATT and CDR2 is SNEGSKA (reference sequence). The CDR3 has 13 residues.

This clonotype was observed a handful of times. V and J are TRBV13 and TRBJ2-7; possible D gene TRBD2, 6 bases. V lost 8 bases and J lost 2, with 13 bases in between. Germline values: CDR1 PRHDT, CDR2 FYEKMQ (reference sequence). The CDR3 runs 13 residues. As DNA, the CDR3 is TGTGCCAGCTCACAAGGGAGGACCTACGAGCAGTACTTC. Amino acid sequence: CASSQGRTYEQYF.

This CDR3 is CASSLGLAPQETQYF. The CDR3 DNA sequence: TGTGCCAGCAGCCTGGGACTAGCGCCTCAAGAGACCCAGTACTTC. The chain has TRBV7-6 and TRBJ2-5; 10 bases agree with TRBD2. From germline, CDR1 is SGHVS and CDR2 FNYEAQ. The CDR3 extends over 15 amino acids. Trimming took 5 bases from V and 2 from J; bases not matched to a gene: 5.

This clonotype has at least ten counts. This rearrangement joins TRBV7-2 to TRBJ2-7; D is possibly TRBD1 (5 bases). V lost 5 bases to trimming and J lost 2 bases, with 13 bases between them. The CDR3 is 14 residues long. Germline loops: CDR1 SGHTA, CDR2 FQGNSA. The CDR3 region is CASSPVGHPYEQYF. In DNA form, the CDR3 reads TGTGCCAGCAGCCCAGTCGGACACCCCTACGAGCAGTACTTC.

The genes are TRBV12-3 or TRBV12-4 and TRBJ1-5; D is ambiguous. V shed 2 bases and J shed 6 bases, with 8 bases lying between them. This CDR3 region has 13 residues. CDR3 bases: TGTGCCAGCAGTTTAAGAACAAGTCAGCCCCAGCATTTT. Translating it yields CASSLRTSQPQHF.

V and J are TRBV7-2 and TRBJ2-3; 10 nucleotides agree with TRBD1. From germline, CDR1 is SGHTA and CDR2 FQGNSA. CDR3 length: 15 amino acids. The V segment lost 2 bases and the J segment 8 bases; nucleotides outside the gene matches: 7. The CDR3 DNA reads as TGTGCCAGCAGCTTACCGACAGGGGGCACGGGTACGCAGTATTTT. Translation: CASSLPTGGTGTQYF.

Comments on this clonotype: A much larger clonotype is one base distant, so this may be a read error. This chain connects TRBV5-6 to TRBJ2-4, with 10 bases aligning to TRBD1. The CDR3 length is 15 residues. CDR1 and CDR2 from the germline V gene are SGHDT and YYEEEE. The CDR3 is CAGSPMTGGVDIQYF. The DNA of the CDR3 is TGTGCCGGCAGCCCCATGACAGGGGGCGTGGACATTCAGTACTTC.

Many counts were recorded for this clonotype. The chain couples TRBV24-1 to TRBJ1-5; D ambiguous. The CDR3 sequence is 16 residues long. Germline assignment: CDR1 KGHDR and CDR2 SFDVKD. With 3 bases removed from V and 1 base from J, the gap between germline ends came to 12 bases. CDR3 in amino acids: CATSDPAGRSNQPQHF. CDR3 DNA: TGTGCCACCAGTGATCCCGCAGGTAGAAGCAATCAGCCCCAGCATTTT.

The chain joins TRBV29-1 to TRBJ1-2; D gene unclear. Per the germline V gene, CDR1 is SQVTM and CDR2 is ANQGSEA. This CDR3 is 11 amino acids long. Trimming took 7 bases from V and 4 from J, leaving 10 bases between them. Written as DNA, the CDR3 is TGCAGCGCTCGGCTACCCTATGGCTACACCTTC. Its translation: CSARLPYGYTF.

This clonotype appeared a few times. This sequence joins TRBV20-1 and TRBJ2-1; D perhaps matches TRBD1 (5 bases). Trimming removed 5 bases at V and 8 bases at J, with 16 bases between. This CDR3 is built from 13 residues. CDR1 DFQATT and CDR2 SNEGSKA come from the germline V gene (reference sequence). The CDR3 region is CSAPPWQGDEQFF. Written as DNA, the CDR3 is TGCAGTGCTCCCCCCTGGCAGGGCGATGAGCAGTTCTTC.

This clonotype was counted at least ten times. The genes are TRBV25-1 and TRBJ2-7; TRBD1 matches at 7 bases. Losses at the gene ends were 5 bases for V and 6 bases for J; bases not matched to a gene: 4. The V gene's germline CDR1 is MGHDK and CDR2 SYGVNS. The CDR3 is 12 residues long. CDR3 sequence (DNA): TGTGCCAGCAGTCGGACAGGCCGCGAGCAGTACTTC. Its protein is CASSRTGREQYF.

Here the CDR3 DNA reads TGCAGTGCTCCGACAAAGAGCTCCTACAATGAGCAGTTCTTC. Translated: CSAPTKSSYNEQFF. The chain couples TRBV20-1 to TRBJ2-1; D not certain. Looked up from germline, CDR1 is DFQATT and CDR2 is SNEGSKA (reference sequence). CDR3 size: 14 residues. The V end was cut by 5 bases, the J end by 0 bases, with 11 bases between.

This clonotype was counted a few times. The chain links TRBV7-2 to TRBJ2-3; 8 bases are a match to TRBD2. The CDR3 contains 15 residues. The V gene end was trimmed by 3 bases and the J gene end by 4 bases; junction bases not matched to a gene: 6. Germline CDR1 SGHTA, CDR2 FQGNSA. The CDR3 sequence is CASSLVGGVSDTQYF. The CDR3 bases are TGTGCCAGCAGCTTGGTCGGGGGGGTGTCAGATACGCAGTATTTT.

The gene calls are TRBV3-1 and TRBJ2-1, with D hard to call. Germline loops: CDR1 LGHDT, CDR2 YNNKEL (reference sequence). V was shortened by 5 bases and J by 8 bases, with 22 bases between the two germline ends. This CDR3 spans 16 amino acids. The CDR3 here is CASSSGEVSFDDEQFF. The CDR3, as DNA: TGTGCCAGCAGCTCAGGCGAGGTCAGTTTCGACGATGAGCAGTTCTTC.

This clonotype was recorded a few times. The rearrangement uses TRBV6-1 and TRBJ2-2; 12 bases are a match to TRBD1. The V and J ends lost 4 bases and 6 bases, in that order; junction bases with no gene match: 6. The CDR3 consists of 16 residues. Looked up from germline, CDR1 is MNHNS and CDR2 is SASEGT. CDR3 loop: CASSGPGQGASGELFF. CDR3 DNA: TGTGCCAGCAGTGGGCCGGGACAGGGGGCTTCCGGGGAGCTGTTTTTT.

The rearrangement links TRBV4-3 to TRBJ2-3, with 8 bases aligning to TRBD2. The CDR3 is 15 residues long. After removal of 3 bases from V and 0 bases from J, the junction contained 2 bases not matched to a gene. CDR1 is LGHNA and CDR2 is YSLEER in the germline V gene. The CDR3 DNA is TGCGCCAGCAGCCACCAGCGGGAGAGCACAGATACGCAGTATTTT. Translation: CASSHQRESTDTQYF.